The present T cell receptor beta chain was sequenced within a study of tissue T cells after allogeneic stem cell transplantation. General study results and limits: Shared clones across patients were few; motif clustering revealed tissue-specific shared signatures. Within patients, tissue anatomy strongly shaped TCR repertoire composition. Only a limited share of tissue TCRs appeared in blood or spleen.

Survey-depth TCRbeta CDR3 sequencing reported V/J genes and productive frequencies. Assay used: immunoSEQ multiplex PCR; TCRdb lists only in-frame clones, some missing. There are 450 to 500 clones in the sample; approximately 70% occur only once, and 10% lies in the top ten. In regard to this clone: Its antigen is unknown. Mouse gene names apply. The read ends 1 residue early relative to the CDR3; the germline J gene fills the gap.

CDR1 is NSHNY and CDR2 is SYGAGN in the germline V gene. The length of the CDR3 is 13 residues. V dropped 0 bases and J dropped 7 bases, with 11 bases sitting between them. This TCR derives from a female BALB/c mouse in good health. For the strain, the MHC haplotype given is H2-d. The rearrangement links TRBV13-1 to TRBJ2-7; D may be TRBD1 (5 bases). Sequenced input: gut tissue. CDR3 DNA (partial): TGTGCCAGCAGTGATGCCCAGGGAGGGGAACAGTAC. Its protein product is CASSDAQGGEQY. Given in full, the CDR3 is CASSDAQGGEQYF.